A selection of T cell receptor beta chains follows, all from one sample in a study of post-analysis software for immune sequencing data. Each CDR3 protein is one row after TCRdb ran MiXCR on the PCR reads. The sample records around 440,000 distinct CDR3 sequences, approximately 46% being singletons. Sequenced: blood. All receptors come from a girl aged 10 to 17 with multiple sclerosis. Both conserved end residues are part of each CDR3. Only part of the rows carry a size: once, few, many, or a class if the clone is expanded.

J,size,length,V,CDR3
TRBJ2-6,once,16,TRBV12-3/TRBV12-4,CASSFTPSSGANVLTF
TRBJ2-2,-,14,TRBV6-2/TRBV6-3,CASSPRSNTGELFF
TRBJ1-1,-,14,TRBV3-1,CATTSGTRNTEAFF
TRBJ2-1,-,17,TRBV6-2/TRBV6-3,CASSQGPGEVSYNEQFF
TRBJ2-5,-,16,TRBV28,CASSKPGQGTRETQYF
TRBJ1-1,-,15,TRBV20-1,CSAPQGLVTNTEAFF
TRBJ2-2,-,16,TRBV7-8,CANRTGFPSNTGELFF
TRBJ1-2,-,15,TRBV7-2,CASSHVDRDSYGYTF
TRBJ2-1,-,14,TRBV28,CASSSSKGYNEQFF
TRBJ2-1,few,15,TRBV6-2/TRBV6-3,CASSATGLRVGEQFF
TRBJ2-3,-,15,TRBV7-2,CASSPQMASTDTQYF
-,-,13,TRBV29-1,CSVEGLGMYEQYF
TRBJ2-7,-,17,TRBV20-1,CSARDEGGGARSYEQYF
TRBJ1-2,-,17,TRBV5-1,CASSSKGQGASNYGYTF
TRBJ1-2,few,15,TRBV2,CASSEAAGSGYGYTF
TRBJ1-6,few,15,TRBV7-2,CASSPETGDNSPLHF
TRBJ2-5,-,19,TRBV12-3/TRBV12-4,CTSSLSYSGLAGTQETQYF
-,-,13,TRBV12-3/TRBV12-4,CASTAWDSYEQYF
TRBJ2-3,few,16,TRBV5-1,CASSPLTTSGTDTQYF
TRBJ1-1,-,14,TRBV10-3,CAISVDSLNTEAFF
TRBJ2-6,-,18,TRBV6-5,CASSYDRTHFGGANVLTF
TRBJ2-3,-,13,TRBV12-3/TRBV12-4,CASKGPNTDTQYF
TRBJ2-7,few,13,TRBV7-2,CASSRPEGYEQYF
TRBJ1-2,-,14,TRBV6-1,CASSQLGQPYGYTF
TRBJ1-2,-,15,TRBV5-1,CASSHPTRGRDGYTF
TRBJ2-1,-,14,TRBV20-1,CSARRGWNYNEQFF
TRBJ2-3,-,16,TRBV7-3,CTSSLTSAGEADTQYF
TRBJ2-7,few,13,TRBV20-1,CSAQTGLLYEQYF
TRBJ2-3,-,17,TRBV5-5,CASSLEAAGIGTDTQYF
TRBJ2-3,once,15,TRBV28,CASSSRGETTDTQYF
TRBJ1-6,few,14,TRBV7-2,CASRGDSNNSPLHF
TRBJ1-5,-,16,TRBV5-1,CASSLMPGGYSQPQHF
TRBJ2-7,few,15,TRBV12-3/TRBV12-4,CASSFGTSGSNEQYF
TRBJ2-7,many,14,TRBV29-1,CSVEVAGVSYEQYF
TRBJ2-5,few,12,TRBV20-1,CSYHPRRETQYF
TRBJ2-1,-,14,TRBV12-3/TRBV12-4,CASSFSWSYNEQFF
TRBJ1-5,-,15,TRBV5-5,CASSFTGGSNQPQHF
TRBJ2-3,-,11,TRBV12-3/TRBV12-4,CATSSTDMQYF
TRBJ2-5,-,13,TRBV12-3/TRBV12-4,CASSLRRQETQYF
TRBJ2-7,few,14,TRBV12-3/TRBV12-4,CASSASGGLDEQYF
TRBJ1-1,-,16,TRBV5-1,CASSPGTGGGNTEAFF
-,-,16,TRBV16,CASTQAGGQGWGEQYF
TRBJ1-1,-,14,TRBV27,CASSSPALQGLAFF
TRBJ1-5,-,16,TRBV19,CASQDRSNPSNQPQHF
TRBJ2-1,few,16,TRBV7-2,CASSLDRTSGAKEQFF